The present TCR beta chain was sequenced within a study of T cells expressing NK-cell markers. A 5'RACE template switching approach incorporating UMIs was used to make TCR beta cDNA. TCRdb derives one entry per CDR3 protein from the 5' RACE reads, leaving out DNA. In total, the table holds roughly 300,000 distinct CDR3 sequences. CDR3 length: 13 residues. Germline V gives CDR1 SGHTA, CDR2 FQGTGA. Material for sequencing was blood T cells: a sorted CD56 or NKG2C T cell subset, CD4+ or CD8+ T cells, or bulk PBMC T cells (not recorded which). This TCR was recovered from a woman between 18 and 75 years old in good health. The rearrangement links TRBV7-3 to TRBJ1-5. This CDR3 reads CASSLQKNQPQHF.